This is a list of T cell receptor beta chains from one sample in a study of blood T cell repertoires in COVID-19. The repertoire was sequenced with immunoSEQ multiplex PCR; TCRdb's copy has only in-frame clones and lacks some. The sample carries some 200,000 clones, more than 75% recorded once. Sequences were obtained from peripheral blood. These receptors all come from a man between 40 and 49 years old with active or convalescent COVID-19. Each CDR3 is given with its conserved first and last residue. D genes are given only for firm matches. For some rows the clone size is stated as once, few or many, or as a class when expanded; others skip it.

>TRBJ1-6|TRBV27|NA|NA
CASSLVVGGGTHNSPLHF
TGTGCCAGCAGTTTAGTGGTTGGGGGAGGGACTCATAATTCACCCCTCCACTTT
>TRBJ2-2|TRBV6-6|NA|NA
CASSGATGELFF
TGTGCCAGCAGTGGGGCAACCGGGGAGCTGTTTTTT
>TRBJ2-5|TRBV30|TRBD2|NA
CAWSLARGGLETQYF
TGTGCCTGGAGTCTGGCGCGGGGGGGCCTTGAGACCCAGTACTTC
>TRBJ1-2|TRBV7-2|NA|NA
CASSLAGGGSGYTF
TGTGCCAGCAGCTTAGCGGGGGGAGGGTCTGGCTACACCTTC
>TRBJ2-7|TRBV4-1|NA|NA
CASSQDKSQTGSEQYF
TGCGCCAGCAGCCAAGATAAATCCCAGACAGGCAGCGAGCAGTACTTC
>TRBJ2-2|TRBV3-1/TRBV3-2|NA|once
CASSQGRVTGELFF
TGTGCCAGCAGCCAAGGGAGGGTCACCGGGGAGCTGTTTTTT
>TRBJ1-5|TRBV7-2|NA|NA
CASSLFRGGQPQHF
TGTGCCAGCAGCTTATTCCGGGGAGGGCAGCCCCAGCATTTT
>TRBJ2-3|TRBV7-8|NA|NA
CASSFGLMYSTDTQYF
TGTGCCAGCAGCTTCGGTTTGATGTATAGCACAGATACGCAGTATTTT
>TRBJ1-3|TRBV9|NA|NA
CASSVARTENSGNTIYF
TGTGCCAGCAGCGTAGCTCGGACTGAGAACTCTGGAAACACCATATATTTT
>TRBJ2-7|TRBV9|NA|NA
CASSVGVEVGVYEQYF
TGTGCCAGCAGCGTAGGTGTGGAGGTTGGGGTCTACGAGCAGTACTTC
>TRBJ1-6|TRBV10-3|TRBD1|NA
CAISEPGTGTNSPLHF
TGTGCCATCAGTGAGCCCGGGACAGGGACCAATTCACCCCTCCACTTT
>TRBJ2-7|TRBV7-2|NA|NA
CASSLATQTYEQYF
TGTGCCAGCAGCTTAGCGACACAAACCTACGAGCAGTACTTC
>TRBJ2-2|TRBV7-2|TRBD1|NA
CASRGGQDNTGELFF
TGTGCCAGCAGGGGGGGACAGGATAACACCGGGGAGCTGTTTTTT
>TRBJ1-1|TRBV12-3/TRBV12-4|NA|NA
CASRGGSTEAFF
TGTGCCAGCAGAGGAGGTTCCACTGAAGCTTTCTTT
>TRBJ1-3|TRBV15|TRBD1|NA
CATSSGTGSGNTIYF
TGTGCCACCAGCAGTGGGACAGGGTCTGGAAACACCATATATTTT
>TRBJ2-5|TRBV11-2|NA|NA
CASSLDRGGHRYF
TGTGCCAGCAGCTTAGATCGAGGAGGCCATCGGTACTTC
>TRBJ1-1|TRBV29-1|NA|NA
CSVNSMNTEAFF
TGCAGCGTAAATAGTATGAACACTGAAGCTTTCTTT
>TRBJ2-5|TRBV3-1/TRBV3-2|TRBD2|NA
CASRELAGGLKTQYF
TGTGCCAGCAGGGAACTAGCGGGGGGTTTGAAGACCCAGTACTTC
>TRBJ2-1|TRBV27|TRBD2|NA
CASSLGGGDYNEQFF
TGTGCCAGCAGTTTAGGCGGGGGGGATTACAATGAGCAGTTCTTC
>TRBJ1-3|TRBV10-3|NA|NA
CAISDQDRSGNTIYF
TGTGCCATCAGTGATCAGGATCGCTCTGGAAACACCATATATTTT
>TRBJ2-5|TRBV20-1|TRBD1|NA
CSADRGQTQYF
TGCAGTGCCGACAGGGGGCAGACCCAGTACTTC
>TRBJ1-2|TRBV9|TRBD1|NA
CASSAGQGGTYGYTF
TGTGCCAGCAGCGCAGGACAGGGGGGGACCTATGGCTACACCTTC
>TRBJ1-2|TRBV9|TRBD1|NA
CASSVTGDAGYTF
TGTGCCAGCAGCGTCACAGGGGATGCTGGCTACACCTTC
>TRBJ1-6|TRBV5-4|TRBD1|NA
CASSLEQGLNSPLHF
TGTGCCAGCAGCTTGGAACAGGGGTTGAATTCACCCCTCCACTTT
>TRBJ2-3|TRBV11-2|NA|NA
CASSPTGPLPSMDTQYF
TGTGCCAGCAGCCCTACTGGCCCCCTTCCTAGTATGGATACGCAGTATTTT
>TRBJ2-2|TRBV19|TRBD1|NA
CASSRGQGTNNPGELFF
TGTGCCAGTAGTAGGGGACAGGGGACAAACAACCCCGGGGAGCTGTTTTTT
>TRBJ1-2|TRBV10-1|NA|once
CASSEQGSYGYTF
TGCGCCAGCAGTGAGCAGGGGAGCTATGGCTACACCTTC
>TRBJ2-1|TRBV5-6|TRBD2|NA
CASSLKRGLAGGEQFF
TGTGCCAGCAGCTTAAAGAGGGGACTAGCGGGGGGTGAGCAGTTCTTC